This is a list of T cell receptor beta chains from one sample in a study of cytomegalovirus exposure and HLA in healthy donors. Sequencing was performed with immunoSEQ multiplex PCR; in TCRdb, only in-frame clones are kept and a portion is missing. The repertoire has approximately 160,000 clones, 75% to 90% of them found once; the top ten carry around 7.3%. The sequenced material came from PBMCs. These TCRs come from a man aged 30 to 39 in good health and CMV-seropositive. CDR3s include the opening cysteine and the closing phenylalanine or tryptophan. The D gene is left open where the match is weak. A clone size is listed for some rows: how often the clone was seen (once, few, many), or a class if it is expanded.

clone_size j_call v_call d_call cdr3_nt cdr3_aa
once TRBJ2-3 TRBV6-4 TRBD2 TGTGCCAGCAGTGACGCTAGACTAGCGGGCAGGGAAGATACGCAGTATTTT CASSDARLAGREDTQYF
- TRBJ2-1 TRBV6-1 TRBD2 TGTGCCAGCAGTGACCCCCCCCTTAGCGGGAGGAGCAATGAGCAGTTCTTC CASSDPPLSGRSNEQFF
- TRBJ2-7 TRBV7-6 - TGTGCCAGCAGTTCCGGGACATATTACGAGCAGTACTTC CASSSGTYYEQYF
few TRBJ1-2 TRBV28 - TGTGCCAGCAGTCGAGTAGTTAACTATGGCTACACCTTC CASSRVVNYGYTF
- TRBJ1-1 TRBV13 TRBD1 TGTGCCAGCAGCTTAGATCGACAGGGTAAACCTGAAGCTTTCTTT CASSLDRQGKPEAFF
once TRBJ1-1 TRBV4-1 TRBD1 TGCGCCAGCAGCCAAGGGACCTTTTGGACAGGGAGGGGGAGAACTGAAGCTTTCTTT CASSQGTFWTGRGRTEAFF
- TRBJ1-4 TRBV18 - TGTGCCAGCTCACCAATCGCAGTAGCTTTGGGTAATGAAAAACTGTTTTTT CASSPIAVALGNEKLFF
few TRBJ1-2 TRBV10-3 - TGTGCCACCCAACAGGGTGACTATGGCTACACCTTC CATQQGDYGYTF
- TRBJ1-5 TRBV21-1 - TGTGCCAGCAGCAAAGGCCCTCAGGGGGGAGGCAATCAGCCCCAGCATTTT CASSKGPQGGGNQPQHF
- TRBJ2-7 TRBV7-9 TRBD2 TGTGCCAGCAGCTTAGGCTCGGGGGGGGCGGGGGACGAGCAGTACTTC CASSLGSGGAGDEQYF
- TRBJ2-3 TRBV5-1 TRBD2 TGCGCCAGCAGGGCTACTACAGGAAGCGGGGCAGATACGCAGTATTTT CASRATTGSGADTQYF
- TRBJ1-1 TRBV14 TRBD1 TGTGCCAGCAGCCAGGAGACAGGGGACTACCCTGGCGCTTTCTTT CASSQETGDYPGAFF
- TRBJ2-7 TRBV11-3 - TGTGCCAGCACCGATCGACTAGTCTCCCCCTACGAGCAGTACTTC CASTDRLVSPYEQYF
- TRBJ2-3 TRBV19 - TGTGCCAGTAGTTGGGGGCAGGGGAAGGGAGATACGCAGTATTTT CASSWGQGKGDTQYF
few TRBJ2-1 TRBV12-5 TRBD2 TGTGCTAGTGCTTCCGGAACTAGCGTAATATACAATGAGCAGTTCTTC CASASGTSVIYNEQFF
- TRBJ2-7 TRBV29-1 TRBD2 TGCAGCGTGGCCGGGAGGGGATGGCCGGGAGCTTATTACGAGCAGTACTTC CSVAGRGWPGAYYEQYF
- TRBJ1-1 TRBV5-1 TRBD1 TGCGCCAGCAGCTTGGAACCTCCCGGACAGGGTATCACTGAAGCTTTCTTT CASSLEPPGQGITEAFF
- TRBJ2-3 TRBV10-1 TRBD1 TGCGCCAGCAGTGACCGGGCAGGGGGCATAGATACGCAGTATTTT CASSDRAGGIDTQYF
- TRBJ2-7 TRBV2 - TGTGCCAGCAGTGACGGAGCAAACGTAATTTCCTACGAGCAGTACTTC CASSDGANVISYEQYF
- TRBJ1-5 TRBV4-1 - TGCGCCAGCAGCCAAGAGAGGCAGTCTAGTCAGCCCCAGCATTTT CASSQERQSSQPQHF
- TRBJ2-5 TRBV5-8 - TGTGCCAGCACCTCAAGGAGGGTAGAGACCCAGTACTTC CASTSRRVETQYF
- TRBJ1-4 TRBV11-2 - TGTGCCAGCAGCCATGTGGGCGAAAAACTGTTTTTT CASSHVGEKLFF
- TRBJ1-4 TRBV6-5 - TGTGCCAGCAGTGATGTCCTAAAAAATGAAAAACTGTTTTTT CASSDVLKNEKLFF
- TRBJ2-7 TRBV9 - TGTGCCAGCAGCCCGTATACAACCATCTACGAGCAGTACTTC CASSPYTTIYEQYF
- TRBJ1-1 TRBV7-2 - TGTGCCAGCAGCCGGTTGGGCGGGGGGCAGACTGAAGCTTTCTTT CASSRLGGGQTEAFF
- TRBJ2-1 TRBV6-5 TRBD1 TGTGCCAGCCGGACAGGGGGCTACAATGAGCAGTTCTTC CASRTGGYNEQFF
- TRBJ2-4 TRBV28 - TGTGCCAGCAGTCTTCCCAAAAACATTCAGTACTTC CASSLPKNIQYF
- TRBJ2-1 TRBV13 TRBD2 TGTGCCAGCAGCGTCGCGCTAGCGGCGGACTACAATGAGCAGTTCTTC CASSVALAADYNEQFF
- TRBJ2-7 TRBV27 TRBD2 TGTGCCAGCCATCGACTAGCGGGAGCATTCGAGCAGTACTTC CASHRLAGAFEQYF
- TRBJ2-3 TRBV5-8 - TGTGCCAGCAGCTTGTTTGGACGAGGGAACCTGCAACGCACAGATACGCAGTATTTT CASSLFGRGNLQRTDTQYF
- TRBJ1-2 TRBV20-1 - TGCAGTGCTACAGGACTCGGAGGCTACACCTTC CSATGLGGYTF
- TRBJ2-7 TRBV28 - TGTGCCAGCACAAACCCCGGGAGAATCCAGACCGAGCAGTACTTC CASTNPGRIQTEQYF
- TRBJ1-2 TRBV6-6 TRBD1 TGTGCCAGCACCCCCTCAGGGGGGACTTATGGCTACACCTTC CASTPSGGTYGYTF